The entry below gives a single T cell receptor beta chain sequence along with its context. The sample originates from a study of metastatic and nonmetastatic thyroid tumors. Across the study: Repertoires from blood and tumor or nodule tissue of malignant and benign thyroid patients were compared.

Thyroid surgery had not been preceded by any treatment in any patient. TCRdb re-processed the PCR reads through MiXCR. The profile shows about 23,000 clones, more than 15% of them singletons. This CDR3 is 12 amino acids long. Germline loops: CDR1 DFQATT, CDR2 SNEGSKA (reference sequence). The V segment lost 2 bases and the J segment 8 bases; nucleotides outside the gene matches: 5. This receptor was identified in a male donor with papillary thyroid cancer or a benign thyroid nodule (not recorded which). Some clones in this sample may be carry-over from other donors' samples. The material sequenced was blood. The chain employs TRBV20-1 and TRBJ1-2, with 7 positions matching TRBD1. The CDR3 loop reads CSARNTGDGYTF. The CDR3 DNA sequence: TGCAGTGCTAGAAATACAGGGGACGGCTACACCTTC.